These 7 T cell receptor beta chains came from one sample sequenced in a study of cytomegalovirus exposure and HLA in healthy donors. PCR primers comprised 60 Vbeta and 13 Jbeta primers. Data came from immunoSEQ multiplex PCR; TCRdb stores just in-frame clones and leaves some out. Counted here are roughly 100,000 clones, 75% to 90% occurring once; the ten biggest clones make up approximately 7.2%. The sequencing sample was made of PBMCs. The source is a man younger than 45 in good health and CMV-seropositive.

The V and J genes are TRBV5-6 and TRBJ2-3; 7 nucleotides match TRBD1. Per germline, CDR1 SGHDT and CDR2 YYEEEE. CDR3 length: 15 residues. After removal of 0 bases from V and 5 bases from J, the junction contained 6 bases not matched to a gene. The CDR3 region has the DNA TGTGCCAGCAGCTTGGAATGGCAGGGGGTAGATACGCAGTATTTT. It is translated as CASSLEWQGVDTQYF.

The genes are TRBV28 and TRBJ2-7, with 8 nucleotides matching TRBD1. The V segment lost 6 bases and the J segment 5 bases; nucleotides outside the gene matches: 6. The CDR3 runs 13 residues. Germline values: CDR1 MDHEN, CDR2 SYDVKM. DNA for the CDR3: TGTGCCAGCAGGCGCCCAGGGGGCCACGAGCAGTACTTC. Translated, it gives CASRRPGGHEQYF.

This chain connects TRBV19 to TRBJ1-3; perhaps TRBD1 as D (5 bases). Deletions cut 5 bases from V and 0 bases from J, with 8 bases between. This CDR3 contains 14 residues. In germline, CDR1 is LNHDA, CDR2 SQIVND (reference sequence). This CDR3 is CASSRQNSGNTIYF. The DNA for the CDR3 is TGTGCCAGTAGTCGACAGAACTCTGGAAACACCATATATTTT. Full variable domain (remainder filled in from reference TRBV19 and TRBJ1-3): DGGITQSPKYLFRKEGQNVTLSCEQNLNHDAMYWYRQDPGQGLRLIYYSQIVNDFQKGDIAEGYSVSREKKESFPLTVTSAQKNPTAFYLCASSRQNSGNTIYFGEGSWLTVV.

The V gene is TRBV27, the J gene TRBJ1-5; 7 positions match TRBD1. Germline assignment: CDR1 MNHEY and CDR2 SMNVEV (reference sequence). The CDR3 is 14 amino acids. The V gene end was trimmed by 3 bases and the J gene end by 7 bases; junction bases not matched to a gene: 6. The CDR3 sequence is CASSFQGVGQPQHF. The CDR3 bases are TGTGCCAGCAGTTTCCAGGGGGTAGGGCAGCCCCAGCATTTT.

This clone has more than one count but fewer than ten. The gene calls are TRBV19 and TRBJ2-3; 11 bases fit TRBD1. Germline V gives CDR1 LNHDA, CDR2 SQIVND (reference sequence). The CDR3 runs 16 residues. V gave up 5 bases and J gave up 1 base; unmatched junction bases: 5. CDR3 nucleotide sequence: TGTGCCAGTAGTTTGGGACAGGGGGTTCGCACAGATACGCAGTATTTT. It codes for CASSLGQGVRTDTQYF.

The gene calls are TRBV6-5 and TRBJ1-2, with TRBD1 identical over 8 bases. Germline assignment: CDR1 MNHEY and CDR2 SVGAGI. V was clipped by 7 bases and J by 8 bases; unmatched bases: 9. The CDR3 has 13 residues. CDR3 residues: CASNRQGFGGYTF. Here the CDR3 DNA reads TGTGCCAGCAATAGACAGGGGTTCGGAGGCTACACCTTC.

This CDR3 reads CATRDGQGGNQPQHF. CDR3 DNA sequence: TGTGCCACGAGGGATGGACAGGGTGGCAATCAGCCCCAGCATTTT. The V and J genes are TRBV6-6 and TRBJ1-5; 8 bases align to TRBD1. Unmatched junction bases numbered 10, after V lost 10 bases and J lost 2 bases. The CDR3 spans 15 residues. Germline V gene sequence: CDR1 MNHNY, CDR2 SVGAGI (reference sequence).